The clone carrying this T cell receptor beta chain occurred a few times. Its antigen is unidentified. This specimen belongs to a study of CD8 T cells in ankylosing spondylitis. TCRdb re-analysed the 5' RACE reads in MiXCR, keeping a single row per CDR3 protein. The sample consists of about 450,000 distinct CDR3 sequences, approximately 26% of them appearing once. Germline lookup yields CDR1 SQVTM and CDR2 ANQGSEA. J gave up 5 bases and V 5 bases, and 15 bases lay outside the gene matches. The CDR3 length is 16 residues. General study results and limits: It appeared that ankylosing spondylitis blood was characterized by a TCR beta motif of roughly 8 highly homologous variants.

This chain uses TRBV29-1 with TRBJ2-1, with 7 bases lining up with TRBD1. The TCR comes from a male donor with ankylosing spondylitis. The specimen sequenced was blood, either unsorted or a sorted T cell fraction (not recorded which). The CDR3 is CSVRPQVLTGDNEQFF. The CDR3 DNA follows: TGCAGCGTTCGCCCCCAGGTGTTAACAGGGGACAATGAGCAGTTCTTC.